This T cell receptor (beta chain) was identified in a study of blood T cell repertoires in COVID-19. The germline CDR1 and CDR2 sequences are SGHTA and FQGNSA. The CDR3 consists of 14 residues. V was pared by 5 bases and J by 4 bases, with 7 bases of the junction left unmatched. Some clones are missing from TCRdb's copy, which holds only in-frame ones; the method was immunoSEQ multiplex PCR. The data contain around 320,000 clones, roughly 90% of them seen just once; the ten biggest clones take up almost 4%. This study enrolled people aged roughly 18 to 100 from about two dozen US geographic areas. Participants were placed into cohorts based on the clinical history they reported. Participants classified as exposed had met a COVID-19 case within 2 weeks before study entry.

The sample was PBMCs or T cells enriched from blood (not recorded which). The clonotype was recovered from a woman between 25 and 40 years old who had been exposed to COVID-19. The chain uses TRBV7-2 and TRBJ1-2; 7 bases map to TRBD1. The CDR3, as DNA: TGTGCCAGCAGCCCCCAGGGGGGTGGCTATGGCTACACCTTC. Its protein product is CASSPQGGGYGYTF.